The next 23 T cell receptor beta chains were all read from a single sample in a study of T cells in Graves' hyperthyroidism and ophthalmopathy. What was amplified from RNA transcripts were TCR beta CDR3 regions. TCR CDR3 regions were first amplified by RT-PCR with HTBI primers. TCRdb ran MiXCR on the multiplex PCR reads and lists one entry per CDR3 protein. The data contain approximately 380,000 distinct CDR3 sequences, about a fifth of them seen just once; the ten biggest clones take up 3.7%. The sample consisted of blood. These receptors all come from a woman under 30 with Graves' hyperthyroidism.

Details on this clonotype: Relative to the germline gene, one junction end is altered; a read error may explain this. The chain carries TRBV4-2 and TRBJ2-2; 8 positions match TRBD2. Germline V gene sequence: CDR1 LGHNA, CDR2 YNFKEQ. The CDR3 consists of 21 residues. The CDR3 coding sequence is TGTGCCAGCAGTCAAGCCGGGGCTAGCGGGTACAACTCGGGTGACACCGGGGAGCTGTTTTTT. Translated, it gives CASSQAGASGYNSGDTGELFF.

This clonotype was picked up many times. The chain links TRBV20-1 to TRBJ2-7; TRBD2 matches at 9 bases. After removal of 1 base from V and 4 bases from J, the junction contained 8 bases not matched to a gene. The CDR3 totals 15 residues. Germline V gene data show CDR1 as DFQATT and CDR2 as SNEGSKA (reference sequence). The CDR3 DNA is TGCAGTGCTAGAGTGGGCGGGGGGGCCAAGTACGAGCAGTACTTC. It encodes CSARVGGGAKYEQYF.

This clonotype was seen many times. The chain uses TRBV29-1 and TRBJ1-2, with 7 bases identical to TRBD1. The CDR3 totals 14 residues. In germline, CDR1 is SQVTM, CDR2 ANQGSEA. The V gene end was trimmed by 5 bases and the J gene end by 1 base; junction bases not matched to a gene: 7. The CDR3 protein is CSVQGDSSNYGYTF. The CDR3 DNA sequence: TGCAGCGTTCAGGGGGACAGTAGTAACTATGGCTACACCTTC.

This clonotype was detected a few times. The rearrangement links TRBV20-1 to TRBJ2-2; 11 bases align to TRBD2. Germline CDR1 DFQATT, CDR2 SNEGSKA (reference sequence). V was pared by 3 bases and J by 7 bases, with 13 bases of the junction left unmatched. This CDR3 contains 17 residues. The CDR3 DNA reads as TGCAGTGCTAGTCCTTTTAGTAGCGGGGGGGCTGACGGGGAGCTGTTTTTT. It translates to CSASPFSSGGADGELFF.

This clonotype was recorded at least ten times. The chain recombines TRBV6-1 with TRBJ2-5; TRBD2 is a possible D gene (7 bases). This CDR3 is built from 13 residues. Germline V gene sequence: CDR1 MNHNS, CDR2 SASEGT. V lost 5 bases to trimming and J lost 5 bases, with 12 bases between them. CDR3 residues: CASSRGARETQYF. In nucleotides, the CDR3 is TGTGCCAGCAGTCGGGGGGCCCGGGAGACCCAGTACTTC.

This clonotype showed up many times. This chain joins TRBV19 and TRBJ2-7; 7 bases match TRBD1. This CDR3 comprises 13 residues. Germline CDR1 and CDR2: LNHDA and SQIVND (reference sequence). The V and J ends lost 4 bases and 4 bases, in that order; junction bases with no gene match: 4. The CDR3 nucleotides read TGTGCCAGTAGTAGAGGGACAGTATACGAGCAGTACTTC. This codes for CASSRGTVYEQYF.

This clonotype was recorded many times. The chain's CDR3 is CASTSFSGNTIYF. CDR3 bases: TGTGCCAGCACCTCTTTCTCTGGAAACACCATATATTTT. The rearrangement uses TRBV2 and TRBJ1-3; D is ambiguous. The CDR3 totals 13 residues. The ends were cut back, 7 bases at V and 0 bases at J, with 7 bases in the middle. The germline gives CDR1 SNHLY, CDR2 FYNNEI.

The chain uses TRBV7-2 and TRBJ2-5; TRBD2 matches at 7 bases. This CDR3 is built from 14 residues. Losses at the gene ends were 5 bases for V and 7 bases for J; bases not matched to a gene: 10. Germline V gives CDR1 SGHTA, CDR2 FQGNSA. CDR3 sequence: CASSTGLTRGTQYF. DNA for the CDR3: TGTGCCAGCAGCACGGGACTAACTCGCGGGACCCAGTACTTC.

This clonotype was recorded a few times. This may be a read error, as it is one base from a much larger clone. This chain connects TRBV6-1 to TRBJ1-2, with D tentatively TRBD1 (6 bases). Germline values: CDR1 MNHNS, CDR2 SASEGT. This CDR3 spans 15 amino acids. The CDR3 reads CASSEAPGDTYGYAF. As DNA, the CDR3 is TGTGCCAGCAGTGAAGCGCCAGGGGATACCTATGGCTACGCCTTC.

The chain's CDR3 is CASSRLSSGNTIYF. CDR3 bases: TGTGCCAGCAGCAGACTGAGCTCTGGAAACACCATATATTTT. The chain recombines TRBV3-1 with TRBJ1-3; no clear D gene. The CDR3 extends over 14 amino acids. Germline values: CDR1 LGHDT, CDR2 YNNKEL (reference sequence). Trimming removed 5 bases from V and 0 bases from J, with 8 bases in between.

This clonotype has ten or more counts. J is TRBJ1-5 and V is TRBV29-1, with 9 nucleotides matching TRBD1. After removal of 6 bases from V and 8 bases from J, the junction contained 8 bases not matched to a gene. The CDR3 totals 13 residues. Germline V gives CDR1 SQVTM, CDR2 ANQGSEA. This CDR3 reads CSVRTGVREPQHF. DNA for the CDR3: TGCAGCGTGAGGACAGGGGTTCGGGAGCCCCAGCATTTT. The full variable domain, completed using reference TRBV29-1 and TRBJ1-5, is SAVISQKPSRDICQRGTSLTIQCQVDSQVTMMFWYRQQPGQSLTLIATANQGSEATYESGFVIDKFPISRPNLTFSTLTVSNMSPEDSSIYLCSVRTGVREPQHFGDGTRLSIL.

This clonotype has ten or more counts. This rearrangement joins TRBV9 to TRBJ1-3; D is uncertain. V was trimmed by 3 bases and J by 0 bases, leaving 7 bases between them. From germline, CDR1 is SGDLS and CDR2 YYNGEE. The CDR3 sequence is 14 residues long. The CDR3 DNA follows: TGTGCCAGCAGCGGCGGAGCCTCTGGAAACACCATATATTTT. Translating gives CASSGGASGNTIYF.

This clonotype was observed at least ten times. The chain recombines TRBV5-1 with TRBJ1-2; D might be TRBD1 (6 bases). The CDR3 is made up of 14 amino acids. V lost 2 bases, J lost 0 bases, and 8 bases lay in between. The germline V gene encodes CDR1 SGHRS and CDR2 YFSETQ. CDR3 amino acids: CASSFGGTNYGYTF. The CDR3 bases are TGCGCCAGCAGCTTCGGGGGCACTAACTATGGCTACACCTTC.

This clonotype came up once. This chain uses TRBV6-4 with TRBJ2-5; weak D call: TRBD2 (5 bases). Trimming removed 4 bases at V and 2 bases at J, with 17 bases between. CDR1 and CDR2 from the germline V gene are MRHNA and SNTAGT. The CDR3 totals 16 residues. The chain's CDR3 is CASSATNTGEQETQYF. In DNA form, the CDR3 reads TGTGCCAGCAGTGCGACTAACACCGGGGAGCAAGAGACCCAGTACTTC.

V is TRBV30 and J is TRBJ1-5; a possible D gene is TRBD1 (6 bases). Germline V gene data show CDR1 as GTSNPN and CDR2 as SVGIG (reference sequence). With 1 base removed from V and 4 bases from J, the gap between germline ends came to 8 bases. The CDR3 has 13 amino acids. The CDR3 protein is CAWSDRANQPQHF. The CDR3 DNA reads TGTGCCTGGAGTGACAGGGCTAATCAGCCCCAGCATTTT.

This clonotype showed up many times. In DNA, the CDR3 is TGTGCCAGTGGAGCCGGGACAGGGGTCTACACTATGAACACCGGGGAGCTGTTTTTT. Protein product: CASGAGTGVYTMNTGELFF. The rearrangement uses TRBV19 and TRBJ2-2; 10 bases align to TRBD1. The CDR3 runs 19 residues. The V gene's germline CDR1 is LNHDA and CDR2 SQIVND (reference sequence). Germline trimming cut 8 bases from V and 1 base from J; bases unmatched to any gene: 16.

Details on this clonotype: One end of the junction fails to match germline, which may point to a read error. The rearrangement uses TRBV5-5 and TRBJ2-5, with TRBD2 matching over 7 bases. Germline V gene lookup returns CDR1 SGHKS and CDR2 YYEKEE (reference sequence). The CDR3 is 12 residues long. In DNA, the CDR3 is TGTACCAGCAGCGGGGACGGAGGGGCCCAGTACTTC. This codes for CTSSGDGGAQYF.

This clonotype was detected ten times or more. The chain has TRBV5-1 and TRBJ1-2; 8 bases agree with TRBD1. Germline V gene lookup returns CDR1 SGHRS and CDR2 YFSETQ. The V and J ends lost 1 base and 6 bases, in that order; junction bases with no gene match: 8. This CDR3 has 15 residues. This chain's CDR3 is CASSLLATGENGYTF. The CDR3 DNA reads TGCGCCAGCAGCTTGCTCGCGACAGGGGAGAATGGCTACACCTTC. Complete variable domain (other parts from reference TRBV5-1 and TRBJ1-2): KAGVTQTPRYLIKTRGQQVTLSCSPISGHRSVSWYQQTPGQGLQFLFEYFSETQRNKGNFPGRFSGRQFSNSRSEMNVSTLELGDSALYLCASSLLATGENGYTFGSGTRLTVV.

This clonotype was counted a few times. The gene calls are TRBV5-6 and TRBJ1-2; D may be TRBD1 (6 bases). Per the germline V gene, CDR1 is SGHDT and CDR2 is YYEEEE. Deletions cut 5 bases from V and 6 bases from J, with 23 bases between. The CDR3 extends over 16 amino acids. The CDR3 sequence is CASRENIRGFLDGYTF. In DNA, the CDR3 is TGTGCCAGCAGGGAAAATATCAGGGGTTTTCTCGATGGCTACACCTTC.

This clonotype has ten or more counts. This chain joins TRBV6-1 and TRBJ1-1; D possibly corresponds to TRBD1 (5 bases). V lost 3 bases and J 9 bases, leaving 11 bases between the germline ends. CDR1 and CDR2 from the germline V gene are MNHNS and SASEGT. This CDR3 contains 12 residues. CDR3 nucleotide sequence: TGTGCCAGCAGTGACCCGACAGAGAAAGCTTTCTTT. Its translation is CASSDPTEKAFF.

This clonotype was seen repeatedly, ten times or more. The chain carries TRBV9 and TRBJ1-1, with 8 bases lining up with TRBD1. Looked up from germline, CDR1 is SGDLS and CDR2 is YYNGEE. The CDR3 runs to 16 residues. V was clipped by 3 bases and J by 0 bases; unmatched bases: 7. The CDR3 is CASSGHRGTMNTEAFF. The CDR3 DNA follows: TGTGCCAGCAGCGGACACAGGGGGACGATGAACACTGAAGCTTTCTTT.

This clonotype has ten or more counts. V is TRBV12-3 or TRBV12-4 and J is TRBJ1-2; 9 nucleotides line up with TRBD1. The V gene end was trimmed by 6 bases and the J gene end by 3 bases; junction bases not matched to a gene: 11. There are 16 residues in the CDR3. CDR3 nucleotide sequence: TGTGCCAGCAGGTTGGACAGGGGAATTTTCCACTATGGCTACACCTTC. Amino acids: CASRLDRGIFHYGYTF.

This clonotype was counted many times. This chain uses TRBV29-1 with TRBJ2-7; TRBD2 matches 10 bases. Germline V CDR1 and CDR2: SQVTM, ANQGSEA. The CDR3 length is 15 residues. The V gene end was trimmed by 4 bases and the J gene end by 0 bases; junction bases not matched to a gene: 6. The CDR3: CSVAGLAGVSYEQYF. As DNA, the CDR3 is TGCAGCGTTGCTGGCCTAGCGGGGGTCTCCTACGAGCAGTACTTC.